This T cell receptor beta chain was identified during a study of blood T cells in healthy people across ages. General study results and limits: Observed TCR beta diversity showed a strong correlation with the percentage of naive T cells as measured by flow cytometry. Relative to aged donors, long-lived donors carried more naive CD4+ cells and displayed higher diversity.

The CDR3 has 15 amino acids. Trimming cost V 3 bases and J 7 bases, with 16 bases left between them. As regards this clonotype: Its antigen is as yet unknown.

Primers used in a second PCR of about 7 to 12 cycles were a sample-barcoded 5' primer and a J-beta primer mix. TCRdb itself ran the 5' RACE reads through MiXCR, one entry per CDR3 protein. The sample contains hundreds of thousands of distinct CDR3 sequences, 40% to 45% of which appear only once. This chain links TRBV12-3 or TRBV12-4 with TRBJ1-5; no clear D gene. The specimen sequenced was blood. This clonotype was obtained from a man older than 75 in good health. The CDR3 DNA is TGTGCCAGCAGTTTGTGGACGGACGCAGTCCAGCCCCAGCATTTT. Its protein product is CASSLWTDAVQPQHF.